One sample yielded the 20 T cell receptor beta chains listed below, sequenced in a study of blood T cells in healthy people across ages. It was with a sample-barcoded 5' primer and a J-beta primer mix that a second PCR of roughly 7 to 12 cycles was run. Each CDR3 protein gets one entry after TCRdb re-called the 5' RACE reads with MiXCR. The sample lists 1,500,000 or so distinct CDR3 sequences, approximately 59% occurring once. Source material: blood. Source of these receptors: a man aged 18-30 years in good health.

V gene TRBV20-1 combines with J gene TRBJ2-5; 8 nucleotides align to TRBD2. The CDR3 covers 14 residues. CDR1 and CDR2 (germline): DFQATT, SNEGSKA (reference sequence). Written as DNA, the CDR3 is TGCAGACCCTTTAGCGGGAAGCTTCAAGAGACCCAGTACTTC. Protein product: CRPFSGKLQETQYF.

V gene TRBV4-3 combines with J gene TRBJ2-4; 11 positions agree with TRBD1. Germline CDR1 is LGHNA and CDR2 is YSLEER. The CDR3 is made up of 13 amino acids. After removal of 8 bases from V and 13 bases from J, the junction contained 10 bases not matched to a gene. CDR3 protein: CASFGTGGDEQYF. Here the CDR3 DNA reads TGCGCCAGCTTTGGGACAGGGGGTGATGAGCAGTACTTC.

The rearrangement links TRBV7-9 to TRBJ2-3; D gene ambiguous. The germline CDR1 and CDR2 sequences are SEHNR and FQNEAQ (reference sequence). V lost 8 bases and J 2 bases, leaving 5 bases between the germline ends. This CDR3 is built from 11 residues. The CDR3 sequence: CASGITDTQYF. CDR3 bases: TGTGCCAGCGGAATCACAGATACGCAGTATTTT.

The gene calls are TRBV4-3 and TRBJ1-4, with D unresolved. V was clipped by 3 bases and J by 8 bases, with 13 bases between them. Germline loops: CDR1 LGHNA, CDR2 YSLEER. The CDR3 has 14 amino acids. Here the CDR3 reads CASSHDGPTEKLFF. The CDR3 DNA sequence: TGCGCCAGCAGCCACGATGGGCCGACCGAAAAACTGTTTTTT.

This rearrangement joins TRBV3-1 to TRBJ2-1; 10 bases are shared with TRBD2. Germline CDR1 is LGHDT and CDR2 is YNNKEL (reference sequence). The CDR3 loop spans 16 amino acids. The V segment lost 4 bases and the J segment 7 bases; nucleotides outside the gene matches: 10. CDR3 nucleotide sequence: TGTGCCAGCAGCCCCACCGGGACTAGCGCCCTTAATGAGCAGTTCTTC. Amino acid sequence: CASSPTGTSALNEQFF.

As DNA, the CDR3 is TGTGCCATCAGTGAGGTATCAGGGAATGAAAAACTGTTTTTT. It specifies CAISEVSGNEKLFF. The chain uses TRBV10-3 and TRBJ1-4; tentatively, D is TRBD1 (5 bases). Germline values: CDR1 ENHRY, CDR2 SYGVKD. CDR3 length: 14 residues. Trimming shortened V by 2 bases and J by 5 bases, and 9 bases separated the two germline ends.

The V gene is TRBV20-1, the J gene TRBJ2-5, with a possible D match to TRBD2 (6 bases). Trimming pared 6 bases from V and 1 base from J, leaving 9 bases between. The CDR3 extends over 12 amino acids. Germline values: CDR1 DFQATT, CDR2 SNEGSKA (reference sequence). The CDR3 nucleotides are TGCAGTGCGACGGGAGTCCAAGAGACCCAGTACTTC. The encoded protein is CSATGVQETQYF.

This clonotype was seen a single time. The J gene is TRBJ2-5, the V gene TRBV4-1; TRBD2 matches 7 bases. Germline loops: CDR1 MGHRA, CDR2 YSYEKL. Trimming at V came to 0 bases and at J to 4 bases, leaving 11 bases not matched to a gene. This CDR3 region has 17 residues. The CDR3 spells CASSQDPGEGSRETQYF. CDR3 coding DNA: TGCGCCAGCAGCCAAGATCCGGGGGAGGGGAGCAGAGAGACCCAGTACTTC.

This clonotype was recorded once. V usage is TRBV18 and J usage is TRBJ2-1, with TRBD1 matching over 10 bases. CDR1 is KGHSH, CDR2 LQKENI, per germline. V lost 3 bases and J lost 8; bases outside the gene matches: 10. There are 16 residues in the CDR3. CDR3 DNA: TGTGCCAGCTCACCGAGCGACAGGGGGCTGGGTCATGAGCAGTTCTTC. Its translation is CASSPSDRGLGHEQFF.

The CDR3 protein is CASSSGTDTSYEQYF. CDR3 DNA sequence: TGTGCCAGCAGTTCCGGGACAGATACTTCCTACGAGCAGTACTTC. V usage is TRBV28 and J usage is TRBJ2-7, with 7 bases aligning to TRBD1. The ends lost 4 bases at V and 1 base at J; junction bases unmatched: 7. The CDR3 loop spans 15 amino acids. The germline CDR1 and CDR2 sequences are MDHEN and SYDVKM.

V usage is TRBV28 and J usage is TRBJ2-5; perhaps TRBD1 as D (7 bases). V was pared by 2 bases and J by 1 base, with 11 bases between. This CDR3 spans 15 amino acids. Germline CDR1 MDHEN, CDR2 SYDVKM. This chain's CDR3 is CASSLRQGGQETQYF. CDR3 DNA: TGTGCCAGCAGTTTAAGGCAGGGGGGCCAAGAGACCCAGTACTTC.

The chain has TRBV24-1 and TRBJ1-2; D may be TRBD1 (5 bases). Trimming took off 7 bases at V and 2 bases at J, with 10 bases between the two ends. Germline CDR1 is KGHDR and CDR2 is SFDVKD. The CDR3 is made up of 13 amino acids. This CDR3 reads CATRQGVNYGYTF. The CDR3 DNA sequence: TGTGCCACCAGGCAGGGCGTCAACTATGGCTACACCTTC.

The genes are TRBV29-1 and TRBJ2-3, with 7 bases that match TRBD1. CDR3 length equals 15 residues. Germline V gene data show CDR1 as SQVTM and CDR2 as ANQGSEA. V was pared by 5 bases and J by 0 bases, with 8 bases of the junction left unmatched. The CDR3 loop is CSVRDRPSSTDTQYF. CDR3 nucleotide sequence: TGCAGCGTTCGGGACAGACCCTCTAGCACAGATACGCAGTATTTT.

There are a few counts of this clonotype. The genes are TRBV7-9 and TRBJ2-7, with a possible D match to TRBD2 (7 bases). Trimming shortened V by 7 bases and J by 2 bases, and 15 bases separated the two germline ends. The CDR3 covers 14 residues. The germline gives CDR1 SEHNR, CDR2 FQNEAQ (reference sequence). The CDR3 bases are TGTGCCAGCACTAGCGGACAGACCCCCTACGAGCAGTACTTC. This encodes CASTSGQTPYEQYF.

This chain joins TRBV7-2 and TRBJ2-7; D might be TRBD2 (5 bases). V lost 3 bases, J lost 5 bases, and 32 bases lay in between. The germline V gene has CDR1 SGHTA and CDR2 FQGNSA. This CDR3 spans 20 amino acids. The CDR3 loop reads CASSFILTKPTSFPEDEQYF. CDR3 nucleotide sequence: TGTGCCAGCAGCTTCATTCTCACCAAACCCACTAGTTTTCCTGAGGACGAGCAGTACTTC.

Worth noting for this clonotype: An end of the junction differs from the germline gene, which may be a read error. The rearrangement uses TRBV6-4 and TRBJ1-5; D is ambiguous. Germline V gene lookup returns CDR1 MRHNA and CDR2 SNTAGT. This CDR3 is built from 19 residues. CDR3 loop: CASSAPPGWTGRVGKPQHF. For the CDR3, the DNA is TGTGCCAGCAGTGCCCCCCCGGGTTGGACGGGGAGGGTCGGGAAGCCTCAGCATTTT.

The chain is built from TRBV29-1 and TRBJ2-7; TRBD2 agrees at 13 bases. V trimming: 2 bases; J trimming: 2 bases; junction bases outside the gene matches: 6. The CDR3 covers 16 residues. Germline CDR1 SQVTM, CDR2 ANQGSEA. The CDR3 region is CSVENPTSGRAYEQYF. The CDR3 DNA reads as TGCAGCGTTGAAAACCCCACTAGCGGGAGGGCCTACGAGCAGTACTTC.

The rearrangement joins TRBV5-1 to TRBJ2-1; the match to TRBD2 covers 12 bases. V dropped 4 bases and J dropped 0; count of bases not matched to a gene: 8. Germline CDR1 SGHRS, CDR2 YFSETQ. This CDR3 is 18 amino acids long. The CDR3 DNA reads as TGCGCCAGCAGCACCGGGACTAGCGGGCGGAGCTCCTACAATGAGCAGTTCTTC. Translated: CASSTGTSGRSSYNEQFF.

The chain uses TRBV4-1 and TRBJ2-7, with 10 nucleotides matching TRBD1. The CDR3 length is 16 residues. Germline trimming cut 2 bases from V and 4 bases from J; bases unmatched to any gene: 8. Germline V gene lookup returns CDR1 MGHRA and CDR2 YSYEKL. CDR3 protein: CASSQPPGQGIYEQYF. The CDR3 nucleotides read TGCGCCAGCAGCCAACCCCCGGGACAGGGGATATACGAGCAGTACTTC.

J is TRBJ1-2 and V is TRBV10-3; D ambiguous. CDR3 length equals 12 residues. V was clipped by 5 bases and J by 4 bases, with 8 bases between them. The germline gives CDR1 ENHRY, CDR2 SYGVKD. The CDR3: CAISSTGYGYTF. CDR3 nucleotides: TGTGCCATCAGTTCGACTGGCTATGGCTACACCTTC.